This T cell receptor beta chain was captured in a study of T cell responses to AZD1222 COVID-19 vaccine. Some clones are missing from TCRdb's copy, which holds only in-frame ones; the method was immunoSEQ multiplex PCR. Counted here are about 130,000 clones, 90% to 95% occurring once; the ten biggest clones make up about 2.1%. General study findings and limits: Along spike, vaccine-associated CD4 TCRs were found throughout, with dominance at 160-218 and 743-854. Only 5 or 6 individuals given AZD1222 were seropositive at baseline.

For this clone: The antigen remains undetermined.

The CDR3 loop spans 12 amino acids. Germline CDR1 and CDR2: MDHEN and SYDVKM. V lost 10 bases to trimming and J lost 7 bases, with 16 bases between them. The rearrangement joins TRBV28 to TRBJ1-2; possible D gene TRBD1, 5 bases. The TCR originated in an adult in good health. The material was peripheral blood, obtained on day 0 of AZD1222 vaccination. CDR3 sequence: CAILRGSGGYTF. CDR3 sequence (DNA): TGTGCCATCCTCCGGGGGAGCGGTGGCTACACCTTC.